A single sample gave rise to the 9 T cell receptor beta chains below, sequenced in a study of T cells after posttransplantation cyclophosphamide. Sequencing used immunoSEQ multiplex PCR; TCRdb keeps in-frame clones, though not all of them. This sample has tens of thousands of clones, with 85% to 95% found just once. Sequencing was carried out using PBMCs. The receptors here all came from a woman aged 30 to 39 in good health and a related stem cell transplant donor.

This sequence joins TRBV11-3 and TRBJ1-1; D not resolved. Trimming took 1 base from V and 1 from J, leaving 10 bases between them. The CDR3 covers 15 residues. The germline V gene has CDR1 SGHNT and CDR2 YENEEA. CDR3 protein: CASSLGADGNTEAFF. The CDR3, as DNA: TGTGCCAGCAGCTTAGGGGCCGACGGGAACACTGAAGCTTTCTTT.

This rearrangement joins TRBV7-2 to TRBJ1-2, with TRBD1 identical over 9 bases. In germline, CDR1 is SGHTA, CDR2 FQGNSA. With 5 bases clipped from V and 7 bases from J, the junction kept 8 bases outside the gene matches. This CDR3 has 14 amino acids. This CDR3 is CASSRIQGAFGYTF. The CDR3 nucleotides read TGTGCCAGCAGCCGTATACAGGGGGCTTTTGGCTACACCTTC.

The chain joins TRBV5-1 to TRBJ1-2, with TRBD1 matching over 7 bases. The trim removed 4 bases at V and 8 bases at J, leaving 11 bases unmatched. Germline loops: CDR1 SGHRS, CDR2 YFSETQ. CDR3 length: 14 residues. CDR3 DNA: TGCGCCAGCAGCGTTGGATACAGGGGCCCCGGCTACACCTTC. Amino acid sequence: CASSVGYRGPGYTF.

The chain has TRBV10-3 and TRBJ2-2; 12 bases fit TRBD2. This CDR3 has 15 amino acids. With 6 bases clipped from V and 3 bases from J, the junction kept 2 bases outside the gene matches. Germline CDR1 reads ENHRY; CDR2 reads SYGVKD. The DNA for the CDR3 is TGTGCCATCAGGAGACTAGCGGGGGACACCGGGGAGCTGTTTTTT. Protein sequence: CAIRRLAGDTGELFF.

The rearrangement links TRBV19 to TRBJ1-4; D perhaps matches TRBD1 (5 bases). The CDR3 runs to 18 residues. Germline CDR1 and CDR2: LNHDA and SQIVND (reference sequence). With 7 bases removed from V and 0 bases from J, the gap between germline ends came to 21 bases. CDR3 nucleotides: TGTGCCAGTACCTCCGCGGGACGGGGATCTGCAACTAATGAAAAACTGTTTTTT. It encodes CASTSAGRGSATNEKLFF.

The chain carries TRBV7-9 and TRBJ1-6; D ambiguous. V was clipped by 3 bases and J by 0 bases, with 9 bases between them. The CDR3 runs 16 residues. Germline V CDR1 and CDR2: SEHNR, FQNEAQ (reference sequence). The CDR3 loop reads CASSFSTGSYNSPLHF. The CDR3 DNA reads TGTGCCAGCAGCTTCTCTACTGGCTCCTATAATTCACCCCTCCACTTT. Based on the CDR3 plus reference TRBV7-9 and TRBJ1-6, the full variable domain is DTGVSQNPRHKITKRGQNVTFRCDPISEHNRLYWYRQTLGQGPEFLTYFQNEAQLEKSRLLSDRFSAERPKGSFSTLEIQRTEQGDSAMYLCASSFSTGSYNSPLHFGNGTRLTVT.

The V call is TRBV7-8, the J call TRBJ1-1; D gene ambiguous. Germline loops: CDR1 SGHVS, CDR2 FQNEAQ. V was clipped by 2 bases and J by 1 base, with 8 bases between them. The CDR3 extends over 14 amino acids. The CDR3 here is CASSLFGTNTEAFF. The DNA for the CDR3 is TGTGCCAGCAGCTTATTCGGTACGAACACTGAAGCTTTCTTT.

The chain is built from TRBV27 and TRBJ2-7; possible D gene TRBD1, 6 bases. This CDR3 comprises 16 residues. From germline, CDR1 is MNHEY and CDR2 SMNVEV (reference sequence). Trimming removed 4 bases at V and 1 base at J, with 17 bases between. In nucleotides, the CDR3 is TGTGCCAGCAGTTCTACCCCCGGGACAAGGTCCTACGAGCAGTACTTC. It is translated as CASSSTPGTRSYEQYF.

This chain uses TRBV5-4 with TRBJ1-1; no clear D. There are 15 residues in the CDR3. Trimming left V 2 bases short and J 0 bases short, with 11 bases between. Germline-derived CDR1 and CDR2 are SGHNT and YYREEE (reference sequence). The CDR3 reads CASSFPSGMNTEAFF. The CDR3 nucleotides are TGTGCCAGCAGCTTTCCTTCGGGGATGAACACTGAAGCTTTCTTT.